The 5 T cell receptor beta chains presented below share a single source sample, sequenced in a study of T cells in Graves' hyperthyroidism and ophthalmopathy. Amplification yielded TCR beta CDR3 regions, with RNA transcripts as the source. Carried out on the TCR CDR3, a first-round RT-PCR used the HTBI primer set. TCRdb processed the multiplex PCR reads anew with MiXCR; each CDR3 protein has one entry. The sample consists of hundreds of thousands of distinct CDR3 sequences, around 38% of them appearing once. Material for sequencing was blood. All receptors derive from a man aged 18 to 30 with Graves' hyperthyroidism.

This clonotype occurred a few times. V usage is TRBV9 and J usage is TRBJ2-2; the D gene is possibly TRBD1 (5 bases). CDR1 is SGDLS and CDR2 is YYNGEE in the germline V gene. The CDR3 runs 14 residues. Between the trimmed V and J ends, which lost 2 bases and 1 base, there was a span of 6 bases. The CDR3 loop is CASSVTVNTGELFF. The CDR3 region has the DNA TGTGCCAGCAGCGTGACAGTGAACACCGGGGAGCTGTTTTTT.

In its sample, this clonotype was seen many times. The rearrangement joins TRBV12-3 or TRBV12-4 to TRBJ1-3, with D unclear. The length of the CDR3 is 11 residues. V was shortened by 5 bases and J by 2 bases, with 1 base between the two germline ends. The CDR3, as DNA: TGTGCCAGCAGTCCTGGAAACACCATATATTTT. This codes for CASSPGNTIYF.

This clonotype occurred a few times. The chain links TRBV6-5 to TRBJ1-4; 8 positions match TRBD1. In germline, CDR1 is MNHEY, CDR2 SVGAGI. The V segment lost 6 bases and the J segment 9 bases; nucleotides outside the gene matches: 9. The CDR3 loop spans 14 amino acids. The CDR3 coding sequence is TGTGCCAGCAGAGACGGACAGGGTGCGCAAAAACTGTTTTTT. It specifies CASRDGQGAQKLFF.

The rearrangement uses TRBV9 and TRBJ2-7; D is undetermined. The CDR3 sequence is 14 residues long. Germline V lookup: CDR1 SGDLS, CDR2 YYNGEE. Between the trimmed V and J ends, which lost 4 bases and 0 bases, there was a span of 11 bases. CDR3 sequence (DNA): TGTGCCAGCAGCTCCTCGACGGACTCCTACGAGCAGTACTTC. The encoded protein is CASSSSTDSYEQYF.

This CDR3 reads CSVEDLGLAGVYEQYF. The CDR3, as DNA: TGCAGCGTTGAAGATCTGGGACTAGCGGGAGTTTACGAGCAGTACTTC. The chain uses TRBV29-1 and TRBJ2-7; 14 nucleotides agree with TRBD2. Germline V gene sequence: CDR1 SQVTM, CDR2 ANQGSEA. J gave up 4 bases and V 0 bases, and 5 bases lay outside the gene matches. The CDR3 length is 16 residues.